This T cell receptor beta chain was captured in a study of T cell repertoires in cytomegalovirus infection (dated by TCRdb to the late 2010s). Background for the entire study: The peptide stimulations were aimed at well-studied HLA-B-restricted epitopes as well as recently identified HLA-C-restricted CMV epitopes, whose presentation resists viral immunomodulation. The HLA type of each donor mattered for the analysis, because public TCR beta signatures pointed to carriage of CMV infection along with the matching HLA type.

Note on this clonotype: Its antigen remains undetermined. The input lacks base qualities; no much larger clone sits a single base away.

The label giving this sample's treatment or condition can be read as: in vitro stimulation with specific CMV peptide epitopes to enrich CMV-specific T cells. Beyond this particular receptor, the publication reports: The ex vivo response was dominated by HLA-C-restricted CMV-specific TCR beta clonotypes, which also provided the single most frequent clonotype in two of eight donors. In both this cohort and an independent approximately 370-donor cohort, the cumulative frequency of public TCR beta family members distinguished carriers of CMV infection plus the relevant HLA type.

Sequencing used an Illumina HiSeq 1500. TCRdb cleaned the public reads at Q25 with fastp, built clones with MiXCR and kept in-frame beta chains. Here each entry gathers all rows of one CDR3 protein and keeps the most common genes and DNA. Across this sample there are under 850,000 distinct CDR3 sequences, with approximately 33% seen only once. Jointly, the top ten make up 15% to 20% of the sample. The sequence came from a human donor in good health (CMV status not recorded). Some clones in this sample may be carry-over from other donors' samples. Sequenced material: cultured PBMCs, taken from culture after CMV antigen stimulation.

The CDR3 region has the sequence CASSPLGLAGEQYF. The nucleotides are TGTGCCAGCAGTCCACTCGGGCTAGCAGGCGAGCAGTACTTC. The chain employs TRBV6-6 and TRBJ2-7; TRBD2 could be the D gene, as 5 bases match. In the germline V gene (reference sequence), CDR1 corresponds to MNHNY and CDR2 to SVGAGI. V gives up 5 bases and J gives up 6 bases, and the segment between their germline ends measures 17 bases. The CDR3 spans 14 residues, from the cysteine through the phenylalanine. The retained sequence is limited to the CDR3, 42 bases, with the frame set at the first base.